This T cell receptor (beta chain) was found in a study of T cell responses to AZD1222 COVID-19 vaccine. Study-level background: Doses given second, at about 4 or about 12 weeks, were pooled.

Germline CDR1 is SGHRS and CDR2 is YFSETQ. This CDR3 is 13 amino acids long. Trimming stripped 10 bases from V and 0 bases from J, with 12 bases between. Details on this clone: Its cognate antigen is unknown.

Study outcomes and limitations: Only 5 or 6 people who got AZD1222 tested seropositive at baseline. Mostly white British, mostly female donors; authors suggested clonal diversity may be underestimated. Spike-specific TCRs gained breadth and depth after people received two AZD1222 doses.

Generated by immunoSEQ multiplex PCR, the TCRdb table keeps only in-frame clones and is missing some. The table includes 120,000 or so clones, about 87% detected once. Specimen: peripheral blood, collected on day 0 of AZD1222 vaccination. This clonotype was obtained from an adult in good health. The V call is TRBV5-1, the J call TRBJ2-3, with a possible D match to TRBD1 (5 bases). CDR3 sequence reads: CACRTRSTDTQYF. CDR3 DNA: TGCGCCTGCCGGACACGGAGCACAGATACGCAGTATTTT.